This T cell receptor beta chain was captured in a study of blood T cell repertoires in COVID-19. The data were produced by immunoSEQ multiplex PCR, yet TCRdb's version contains in-frame clones alone and is incomplete. Of roughly 200,000 clones listed, around 84% are singletons. The germline gives CDR1 SGHTA, CDR2 FQGNSA. This CDR3 contains 12 residues. V dropped 3 bases and J dropped 6 bases, with 8 bases sitting between them. The rearrangement uses TRBV7-2 and TRBJ2-5; D ambiguous. Input material: peripheral blood. The TCR comes from a woman older than 75 with COVID-19, enrolled during active disease. This chain's CDR3 is CASSFFEKTQYF. DNA of the CDR3: TGTGCCAGCAGCTTCTTCGAGAAGACCCAGTACTTC.